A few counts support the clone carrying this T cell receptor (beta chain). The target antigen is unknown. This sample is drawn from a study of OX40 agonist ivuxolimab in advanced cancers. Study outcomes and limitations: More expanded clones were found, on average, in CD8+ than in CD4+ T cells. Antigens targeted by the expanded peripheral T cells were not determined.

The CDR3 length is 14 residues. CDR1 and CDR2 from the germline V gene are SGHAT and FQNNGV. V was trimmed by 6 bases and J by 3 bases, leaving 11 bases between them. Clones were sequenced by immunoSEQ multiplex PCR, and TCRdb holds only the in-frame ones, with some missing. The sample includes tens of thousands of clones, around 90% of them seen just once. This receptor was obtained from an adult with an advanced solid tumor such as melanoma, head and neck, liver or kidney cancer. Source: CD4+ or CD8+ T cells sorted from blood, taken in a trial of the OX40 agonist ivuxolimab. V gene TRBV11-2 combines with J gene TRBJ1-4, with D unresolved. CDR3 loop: CASRGSWANEKLFF. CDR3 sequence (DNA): TGTGCCAGCAGGGGGAGTTGGGCTAATGAAAAACTGTTTTTT.